A selection of T cell receptor beta chains follows, all from one sample in a study of blood T cell repertoires in COVID-19. This table comes from immunoSEQ multiplex PCR, and its TCRdb copy is limited to in-frame clones, with some not included. The data hold fewer than 350,000 clones, with about 76% observed a single time. What was sequenced was peripheral blood. The receptors here all came from a woman aged 55-75 years with active or convalescent COVID-19. CDR3s include the opening cysteine and the closing phenylalanine or tryptophan. D genes are given only for firm matches.

DNA: TGCGCCAGCAGCCAGGTTCTGGCACTAGCGGGGGCCGACACCGGGGAGCTGTTTTTT
CDR3: CASSQVLALAGADTGELFF
V: TRBV4-1
length: 19
D: TRBD2
J: TRBJ2-2

DNA: TGTGCCAGCAAGTCGGGGACAGAAGCTTTCTTT
CDR3: CASKSGTEAFF
V: TRBV12-3/TRBV12-4
length: 11
D: .
J: TRBJ1-1

DNA: TGTGCCAGCAGCGCCCTCACTAGCGGAGGGGTGGGGACGCAGTATTTT
CDR3: CASSALTSGGVGTQYF
V: TRBV9
length: 16
D: TRBD2
J: TRBJ2-3

DNA: TGTGCCAGCAGCTTACTCTCAGGGGGCGCGGGAGGCTACACCTTC
CDR3: CASSLLSGGAGGYTF
V: TRBV11-3
length: 15
D: TRBD1
J: TRBJ1-2

DNA: TGTGCCACCAGCAGAGATCGGACAGCGGTGGAGACTAGCACAGATACGCAGTATTTT
CDR3: CATSRDRTAVETSTDTQYF
V: TRBV15
length: 19
D: .
J: TRBJ2-3

DNA: TGCGCCAGCAGCTTGGGACAGCAAGGCTATGGCTACACCTTC
CDR3: CASSLGQQGYGYTF
V: TRBV5-1
length: 14
D: .
J: TRBJ1-2

DNA: TGCAGCGTGGGAGGGACAATTCTGAATGAAGAGACCCAGTACTTC
CDR3: CSVGGTILNEETQYF
V: TRBV29-1
length: 15
D: .
J: TRBJ2-5

DNA: TGTGCCAGCAGCGAAACAAGTTCATGGACTGAAGCTTTCTTT
CDR3: CASSETSSWTEAFF
V: TRBV5-6
length: 14
D: .
J: TRBJ1-1

DNA: TGTGCCAGCAGGGCCCGGTCAGACGGGAAAAACATTCAGTACTTC
CDR3: CASRARSDGKNIQYF
V: TRBV25-1
length: 15
D: .
J: TRBJ2-4

DNA: TGTGCCAGCAGTGAACTAGCGGGGAGCGGGGGGCAGTTCTTC
CDR3: CASSELAGSGGQFF
V: TRBV2
length: 14
D: TRBD2
J: TRBJ2-1

DNA: TGTGCCAGCAGCTCTGGGACAGGGAACTATGGCTACACCTTC
CDR3: CASSSGTGNYGYTF
V: TRBV7-9
length: 14
D: TRBD1
J: TRBJ1-2

DNA: TGTGCCAGCAGCTTGCGGGTTAAACCGGGACTAGTGTTCAATGAGCAGTTCTTC
CDR3: CASSLRVKPGLVFNEQFF
V: TRBV5-6
length: 18
D: TRBD2
J: TRBJ2-1

DNA: TGTGCCAGCAGGACGGGGGAGGCAGATACGCAGTATTTT
CDR3: CASRTGEADTQYF
V: TRBV3-1/TRBV3-2
length: 13
D: .
J: TRBJ2-3

DNA: TGTGCCACCAGCAGAGGGGTTGCTAGCGGGGCCTCTGGGGAGACCCAGTACTTC
CDR3: CATSRGVASGASGETQYF
V: TRBV15
length: 18
D: TRBD2
J: TRBJ2-5